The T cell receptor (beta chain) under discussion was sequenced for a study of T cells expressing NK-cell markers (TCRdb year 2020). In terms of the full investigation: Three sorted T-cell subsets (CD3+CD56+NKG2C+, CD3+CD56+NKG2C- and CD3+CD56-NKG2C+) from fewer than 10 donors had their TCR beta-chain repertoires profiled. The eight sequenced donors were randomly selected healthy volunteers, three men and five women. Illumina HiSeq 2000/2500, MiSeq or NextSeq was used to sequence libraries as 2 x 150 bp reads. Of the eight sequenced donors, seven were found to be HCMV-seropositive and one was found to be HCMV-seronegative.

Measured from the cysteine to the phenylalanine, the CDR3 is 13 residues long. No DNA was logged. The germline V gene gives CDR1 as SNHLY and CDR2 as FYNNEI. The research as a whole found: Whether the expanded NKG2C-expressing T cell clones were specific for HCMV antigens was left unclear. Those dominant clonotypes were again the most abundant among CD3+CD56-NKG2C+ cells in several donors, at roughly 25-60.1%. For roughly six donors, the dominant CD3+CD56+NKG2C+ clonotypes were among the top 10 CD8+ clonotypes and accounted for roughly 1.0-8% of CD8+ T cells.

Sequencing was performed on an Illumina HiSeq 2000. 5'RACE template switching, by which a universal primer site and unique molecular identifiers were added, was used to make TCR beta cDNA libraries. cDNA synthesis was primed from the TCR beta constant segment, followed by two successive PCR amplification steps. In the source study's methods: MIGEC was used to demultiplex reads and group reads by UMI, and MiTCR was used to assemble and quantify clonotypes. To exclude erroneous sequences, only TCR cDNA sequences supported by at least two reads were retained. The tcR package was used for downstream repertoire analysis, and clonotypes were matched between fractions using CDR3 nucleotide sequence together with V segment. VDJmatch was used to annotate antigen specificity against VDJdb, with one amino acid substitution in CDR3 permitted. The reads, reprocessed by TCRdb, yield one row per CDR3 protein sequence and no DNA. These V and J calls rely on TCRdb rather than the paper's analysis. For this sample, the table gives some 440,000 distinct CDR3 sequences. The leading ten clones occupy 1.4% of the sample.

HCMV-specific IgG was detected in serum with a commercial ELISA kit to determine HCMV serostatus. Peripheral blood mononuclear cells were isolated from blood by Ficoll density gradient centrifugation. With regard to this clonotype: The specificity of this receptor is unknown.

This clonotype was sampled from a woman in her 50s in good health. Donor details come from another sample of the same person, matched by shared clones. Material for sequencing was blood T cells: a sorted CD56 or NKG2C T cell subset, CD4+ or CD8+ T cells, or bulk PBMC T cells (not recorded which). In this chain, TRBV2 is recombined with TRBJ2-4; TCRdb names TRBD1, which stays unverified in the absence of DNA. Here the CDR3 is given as CATKTGGSDIQYF. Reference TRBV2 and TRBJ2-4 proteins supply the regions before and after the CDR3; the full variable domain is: EPEVTQTPSHQVTQMGQEVILRCVPISNHLYFYWYRQILGQKVEFLVSFYNNEISEKSEIFDDQFSVERPDGSNFTLKIRSTKLEDSAMYFCATKTGGSDIQYFGAGTRLSVL.